This T cell receptor beta chain was sequenced during a study of T cell repertoires in cytomegalovirus infection. Study outcomes and limitations: Ex vivo, HLA-C-restricted CMV-specific TCR beta clonotypes prevailed over the rest of the response.

This clonotype was seen repeatedly, ten times or more. Its antigen is not known. MiXCR, run by TCRdb on the reads, gives a single entry per CDR3 protein. Of approximately 180,000 distinct CDR3 sequences detected, about a sixth appear once; the ten largest clones hold about 23%. Germline V gene lookup returns CDR1 SGHTA and CDR2 FQGNSA. The CDR3 consists of 14 residues. With 3 bases removed from V and 2 bases from J, the gap between germline ends came to 10 bases. This clonotype was sampled from a human donor in good health (CMV status not recorded). Some clones in this sample may be carry-over from other donors' samples. Sequencing used CD8+ T cells from PBMCs. The chain joins TRBV7-2 to TRBJ1-2; no clear D. CDR3 sequence: CASSFLGGNYGYTF. CDR3 sequence (DNA): TGTGCCAGCAGCTTCTTGGGAGGGAACTATGGCTACACCTTC.